These 19 T cell receptor beta chains were sequenced from one sample in a study of T cell changes during pregnancy in multiple sclerosis. Sequencing was performed with immunoSEQ multiplex PCR; in TCRdb, only in-frame clones are kept and a portion is missing. Of approximately 35,000 clones in the sample, 85% to 95% were seen once. Material for sequencing was PBMCs (not recorded whether the cells were cultured). The origin of the receptors is a female donor with multiple sclerosis, enrolled in a pregnancy study.

The chain couples TRBV5-1 to TRBJ1-1, with TRBD1 matching over 9 bases. The trim removed 4 bases at V and 5 bases at J, leaving 9 bases unmatched. Germline V gene data show CDR1 as SGHRS and CDR2 as YFSETQ. This CDR3 region has 15 residues. CDR3 sequence: CASSRQQGAETEAFF. In DNA form, the CDR3 reads TGCGCCAGCAGCCGACAACAGGGGGCCGAAACTGAAGCTTTCTTT. Full variable domain (rest looked up from reference TRBV5-1 and TRBJ1-1): KAGVTQTPRYLIKTRGQQVTLSCSPISGHRSVSWYQQTPGQGLQFLFEYFSETQRNKGNFPGRFSGRQFSNSRSEMNVSTLELGDSALYLCASSRQQGAETEAFFGQGTRLTVV.

Details on this clone: Germline and junction disagree at one end, which may indicate a read error. J is TRBJ1-1 and V is TRBV7-9; possibly TRBD1 for D (5 bases). The germline V gene has CDR1 SEHNR and CDR2 FQNEAQ (reference sequence). The CDR3 consists of 14 residues. CDR3 in amino acids: CASSLGGLGQLLLF. The CDR3 DNA reads as TGTGCCAGCAGCTTGGGGGGTCTCGGGCAGTTGCTCCTCTTT.

The chain employs TRBV6-5 and TRBJ1-3; the D is unclear. The CDR3 length is 14 residues. V was shortened by 7 bases and J by 4 bases, with 14 bases between the two germline ends. Germline CDR1 reads MNHEY; CDR2 reads SVGAGI. CDR3 sequence: CASMIPGSGNTIYF. The DNA for the CDR3 is TGTGCCAGCATGATACCAGGTAGCGGAAACACCATATATTTT.

In this sample, this clone turned up a few times. The genes are TRBV7-2 and TRBJ2-7; 12 bases map to TRBD1. The CDR3 is made up of 16 amino acids. The V gene end was trimmed by 5 bases and the J gene end by 6 bases; junction bases not matched to a gene: 11. The germline V gene encodes CDR1 SGHTA and CDR2 FQGNSA. Written as DNA, the CDR3 is TGTGCCAGCAGCCCGGGAGGGACAGGGGGCGTTTCCGAGCAGTACTTC. Encoded protein: CASSPGGTGGVSEQYF.

This clone was seen just once. The CDR3 protein is CSVETSGNTIYF. CDR3 nucleotides: TGCAGCGTTGAAACCTCTGGAAACACCATATATTTT. J is TRBJ1-3 and V is TRBV29-1; D unclear. The V end was cut by 2 bases, the J end by 0 bases, with 2 bases between. Per germline, CDR1 SQVTM and CDR2 ANQGSEA. The CDR3 loop spans 12 amino acids.

The chain employs TRBV6-6 and TRBJ2-3; no firm D call. The ends were cut back, 5 bases at V and 1 base at J, with 13 bases in the middle. The CDR3 runs 15 residues. Germline V lookup: CDR1 MNHNY, CDR2 SVGAGI (reference sequence). Here the CDR3 reads CASSPQVFGTDTQYF. CDR3 nucleotides: TGTGCCAGCAGTCCTCAGGTGTTCGGCACAGATACGCAGTATTTT.

The chain recombines TRBV5-6 with TRBJ2-6, with D unclear. The ends were cut back, 7 bases at V and 0 bases at J, with 11 bases in the middle. Germline-derived CDR1 and CDR2 are SGHDT and YYEEEE. This CDR3 comprises 15 residues. The DNA of the CDR3 is TGTGCCAGCGGTACTTGGAGCTCTGGGGCCAACGTCCTGACTTTC. This gives the protein CASGTWSSGANVLTF.

This clone was counted a single time. This chain uses TRBV23-1 with TRBJ2-5; 8 bases are shared with TRBD1. TRBV23-1 is annotated as an ORF whose role is uncertain. V was clipped by 0 bases and J by 5 bases; unmatched bases: 11. The CDR3 runs 17 residues. DNA of the CDR3: TGCGCCAGCAGTCAATCGGTCGCACAGGGGGTTGTGGAGACCCAGTACTTC. Protein sequence: CASSQSVAQGVVETQYF.

The chain couples TRBV2 to TRBJ2-2; TRBD2 agrees at 12 bases. V was pared by 6 bases and J by 6 bases, with 8 bases of the junction left unmatched. Germline CDR1 reads SNHLY; CDR2 reads FYNNEI. The CDR3 runs to 16 residues. DNA of the CDR3: TGTGCCAGCAGGGAGAAGACTAGCGGGAGCCCCGGGGAGCTGTTTTTT. Translation gives CASREKTSGSPGELFF. Based on the CDR3 plus reference TRBV2 and TRBJ2-2, the full variable domain is EPEVTQTPSHQVTQMGQEVILRCVPISNHLYFYWYRQILGQKVEFLVSFYNNEISEKSEIFDDQFSVERPDGSNFTLKIRSTKLEDSAMYFCASREKTSGSPGELFFGEGSRLTVL.

Here the CDR3 reads CSAHPRDTQYF. CDR3 bases: TGCAGTGCTCACCCTCGAGATACGCAGTATTTT. The chain joins TRBV20-1 to TRBJ2-3; no definite D call. Trimming shortened V by 5 bases and J by 5 bases, and 8 bases separated the two germline ends. The CDR3 length is 11 residues. CDR1 DFQATT and CDR2 SNEGSKA come from the germline V gene (reference sequence).

A single count supports this clone. The genes are TRBV6-4 and TRBJ2-1; possible D gene TRBD1, 5 bases. Germline V lookup: CDR1 MRHNA, CDR2 SNTAGT. The V end was cut by 6 bases, the J end by 3 bases, with 15 bases between. The CDR3 loop spans 15 amino acids. Here the CDR3 reads CASSPDRLHYNEQFF. CDR3 nucleotides: TGTGCCAGCAGCCCAGACAGACTTCACTACAATGAGCAGTTCTTC.

The V gene is TRBV14, the J gene TRBJ2-5, with TRBD2 matching 12 bases. Germline CDR1 reads SGHDN; CDR2 reads FVKESK. CDR3 length equals 15 residues. Trimming took 2 bases from V and 5 from J; bases not matched to a gene: 3. The CDR3 is CASSQRLAGDETQYF. The CDR3 DNA sequence: TGTGCCAGCAGCCAAAGACTAGCGGGAGATGAGACCCAGTACTTC.

The chain recombines TRBV28 with TRBJ2-7, with 8 bases lining up with TRBD1. This CDR3 spans 14 amino acids. The V segment lost 5 bases and the J segment 3 bases; nucleotides outside the gene matches: 6. Germline V gene lookup returns CDR1 MDHEN and CDR2 SYDVKM. Written as DNA, the CDR3 is TGTGCCAGCAGTACTCGGGACAGGCTCTACGAGCAGTACTTC. It translates to CASSTRDRLYEQYF.

This clone was detected only a few times. The chain is built from TRBV7-2 and TRBJ1-2; 7 nucleotides line up with TRBD1. The trim removed 3 bases at V and 7 bases at J, leaving 5 bases unmatched. This CDR3 has 13 residues. CDR1 SGHTA and CDR2 FQGNSA come from the germline V gene. The CDR3 region is CASSFRDSRGYTF. CDR3 sequence (DNA): TGTGCCAGCAGCTTCCGGGACAGCCGTGGCTACACCTTC.

This clone is a singleton in its sample. The chain links TRBV30 to TRBJ1-1; D is possibly TRBD1 (5 bases). Trimming removed 0 bases from V and 3 bases from J, with 14 bases in between. CDR1 is GTSNPN, CDR2 SVGIG, per germline (reference sequence). The CDR3 loop spans 15 amino acids. The CDR3 DNA sequence: TGTGCCTGGAGTGTCTATTGGGGGAGGGACACTGAAGCTTTCTTT. Residues: CAWSVYWGRDTEAFF.

This clone is a singleton in its sample. The J gene is TRBJ2-3, the V gene TRBV10-1; 8 positions match TRBD2. Looked up from germline, CDR1 is WNHNN and CDR2 is SYGVQD (reference sequence). Losses at the gene ends were 8 bases for V and 5 bases for J; bases not matched to a gene: 9. This CDR3 region has 14 residues. The CDR3 DNA is TGCGCCAGCGTGAAGGGGACTAGTGGAGATACGCAGTATTTT. This translates into CASVKGTSGDTQYF.

The chain uses TRBV6-1 and TRBJ2-2; D unresolved. The germline V and J ends were trimmed by 11 bases and 1 base, with 14 bases remaining between them. The CDR3 runs 14 residues. Looked up from germline, CDR1 is MNHNS and CDR2 is SASEGT. CDR3 sequence (DNA): TGTGCCGCAGAACCCGACTTGAACACCGGGGAGCTGTTTTTT. Its protein product is CAAEPDLNTGELFF.

This clone was recorded only once. The CDR3 region has the DNA TGTGCCAGCAGTTGGACTAGCGGGGGTTCCTACGAGCAGTACTTC. It translates to CASSWTSGGSYEQYF. The chain uses TRBV6-1 and TRBJ2-7; 13 positions match TRBD2. Germline V gene sequence: CDR1 MNHNS, CDR2 SASEGT. The CDR3 loop spans 15 amino acids. With 5 bases clipped from V and 1 base from J, the junction kept 2 bases outside the gene matches.

The chain couples TRBV7-2 to TRBJ1-5; D gene unclear. CDR1 is SGHTA, CDR2 FQGNSA, per germline. This CDR3 contains 14 residues. The V gene lost 3 bases and the J gene lost 0 bases, with 6 bases spanning the gap. CDR3 amino acids: CASSLASSNQPQHF. The DNA of the CDR3 is TGTGCCAGCAGCTTGGCTAGTAGCAATCAGCCCCAGCATTTT.